The 16 T cell receptor beta chains presented below share a single source sample, sequenced in a study of blood T cell repertoires in COVID-19. Generated by immunoSEQ multiplex PCR, the TCRdb table keeps only in-frame clones and is missing some. The repertoire holds about 230,000 clones, with over 70% as singletons. The specimen sequenced was peripheral blood. These receptors came from a woman older than 75 with acute or convalescent COVID-19.

The chain links TRBV18 to TRBJ2-4; D ambiguous. This CDR3 has 15 amino acids. The germline V gene has CDR1 KGHSH and CDR2 LQKENI. The V end lost 6 bases, the J end lost 1 base, and 13 bases lay between the germline ends. The CDR3 DNA reads as TGTGCCAGCTCGCTTATTCGCGAGGCCAAAAACATTCAGTACTTC. This encodes CASSLIREAKNIQYF.

The V and J genes are TRBV27 and TRBJ1-4; 8 bases are a match to TRBD1. The V segment lost 5 bases and the J segment 5 bases; nucleotides outside the gene matches: 7. The CDR3 loop spans 15 amino acids. Germline loops: CDR1 MNHEY, CDR2 SMNVEV (reference sequence). CDR3 nucleotides: TGTGCCAGCAGTCCCGGGGACAGGACAAATGAAAAACTGTTTTTT. Encoded protein: CASSPGDRTNEKLFF.

The J gene is TRBJ2-6, the V gene TRBV25-1, with 7 bases matching TRBD1. The germline CDR1 and CDR2 sequences are MGHDK and SYGVNS. Germline trimming cut 4 bases from V and 5 bases from J; bases unmatched to any gene: 8. This CDR3 has 16 amino acids. This chain's CDR3 is CASSADRQRRANVLTF. In DNA, the CDR3 is TGTGCCAGCAGTGCGGACAGGCAAAGGAGGGCCAACGTCCTGACTTTC. The variable domain in full, with the rest retrieved from reference TRBV25-1 and TRBJ2-6, is EADIYQTPRYLVIGTGKKITLECSQTMGHDKMYWYQQDPGMELHLIHYSYGVNSTEKGDLSSESTVSRIRTEHFPLTLESARPSHTSQYLCASSADRQRRANVLTFGAGSRLTVL.

The chain recombines TRBV5-1 with TRBJ2-5; 7 nucleotides align to TRBD2. V gave up 4 bases and J gave up 5 bases; unmatched junction bases: 11. From germline, CDR1 is SGHRS and CDR2 YFSETQ. The CDR3 length is 15 residues. The CDR3 sequence: CASSRAAGEGETQYF. The CDR3, as DNA: TGCGCCAGCAGCCGGGCGGCGGGGGAAGGTGAGACCCAGTACTTC.

This clone was picked up a small number of times. The chain joins TRBV28 to TRBJ1-2; 12 nucleotides line up with TRBD1. The CDR3 spans 15 residues. V shed 6 bases and J 2 bases; nucleotides not matched to a gene: 4. Per the germline V gene, CDR1 is MDHEN and CDR2 is SYDVKM. This chain's CDR3 is CASSAGTGGNYGYTF. The CDR3 coding sequence is TGTGCCAGCAGCGCCGGGACAGGGGGCAACTATGGCTACACCTTC.

V is TRBV3-1 (or the pseudogene TRBV3-2) and J is TRBJ2-7, with 11 nucleotides matching TRBD1. Germline loops: CDR1 LGHDT, CDR2 YNNKEL (reference sequence). The J segment lost 5 bases and the V segment lost 1 base, leaving 4 bases of the junction unmatched. This CDR3 is built from 15 residues. The CDR3 here is CASSQVRTGGDEQYF. The DNA of the CDR3 is TGTGCCAGCAGCCAAGTTAGGACAGGGGGCGACGAGCAGTACTTC.

V gene TRBV3-1 (or the pseudogene TRBV3-2) combines with J gene TRBJ2-1; TRBD2 agrees at 16 bases. Germline V gene data show CDR1 as LGHDT and CDR2 as YNNKEL (reference sequence). The CDR3 loop spans 15 amino acids. J was trimmed by 9 bases and V by 4 bases; bases with no gene match: 3. The CDR3 DNA reads TGTGCCAGCAGCCTGGGGACTAGCGGGAGGGGTGAGCAGTTCTTC. The encoded protein is CASSLGTSGRGEQFF.

The chain links TRBV29-1 to TRBJ2-2; TRBD2 might be the D (5 bases). Germline CDR1 and CDR2: SQVTM and ANQGSEA. V was cut by 4 bases and J by 5 bases, with 11 bases left in between. The CDR3 covers 13 residues. The CDR3 here is CSVGASNTGELFF. CDR3 in DNA: TGCAGCGTTGGGGCTAGCAATACCGGGGAGCTGTTTTTT.

This chain connects TRBV9 to TRBJ1-1; TRBD1 is a possible D gene (6 bases). CDR1 is SGDLS and CDR2 is YYNGEE in the germline V gene. The CDR3 has 15 residues. Trimming took 4 bases from V and 4 from J, leaving 17 bases between them. CDR3 coding DNA: TGTGCCAGCAGCCAGAGCGGGGGCCAGAGCACTGAAGCTTTCTTT. It translates to CASSQSGGQSTEAFF.

The chain's CDR3 is CASSLGVAGLKNIQYF. CDR3 in DNA: TGCGCCAGCAGCTTGGGAGTAGCGGGCCTCAAAAACATTCAGTACTTC. The V and J genes are TRBV5-1 and TRBJ2-4; 7 bases map to TRBD2. After removal of 0 bases from V and 3 bases from J, the junction contained 6 bases not matched to a gene. This CDR3 has 16 residues. Looked up from germline, CDR1 is SGHRS and CDR2 is YFSETQ.

V and J are TRBV5-1 and TRBJ1-1; no firm D call. Germline V gene data show CDR1 as SGHRS and CDR2 as YFSETQ. The CDR3 sequence is 15 residues long. V lost 4 bases and J 3 bases, leaving 16 bases between the germline ends. The CDR3 loop is CASSPRAGDDTEAFF. CDR3 coding DNA: TGCGCCAGCAGCCCCCGAGCAGGCGATGACACTGAAGCTTTCTTT.

The genes are TRBV6-5 and TRBJ1-2; 7 bases agree with TRBD1. The germline V gene encodes CDR1 MNHEY and CDR2 SVGAGI. The V segment lost 5 bases and the J segment 4 bases; nucleotides outside the gene matches: 10. CDR3 length: 15 residues. The DNA of the CDR3 is TGTGCCAGCAGTAATCGCCGACAGGGTATCTATGGCTACACCTTC. This codes for CASSNRRQGIYGYTF.

This clone was counted many times. The J gene is TRBJ1-1, the V gene TRBV5-6; the D gene is possibly TRBD1 (5 bases). The V end was cut by 1 base, the J end by 1 base, with 14 bases between. This CDR3 has 16 residues. Germline V gene data show CDR1 as SGHDT and CDR2 as YYEEEE. The CDR3 DNA sequence: TGTGCCAGCAGCTTGTTGGGGCCGGTGAGGAACACTGAAGCTTTCTTT. Amino acids: CASSLLGPVRNTEAFF.

Concerning this clone: This sample also contains other DNA sequences that code for the same CDR3. The CDR3 bases are TGTGCCAGCAGCTTGGGCAGGAACACTGAAGCTTTCTTT. Translating it yields CASSLGRNTEAFF. The rearrangement uses TRBV5-6 and TRBJ1-1; no firm D call. CDR1 SGHDT and CDR2 YYEEEE come from the germline V gene. This CDR3 is 13 amino acids long. V lost 0 bases and J lost 1, with 4 bases in between. Using reference TRBV5-6 and TRBJ1-1 for the parts outside the CDR3, the full variable domain is DAGVTQSPTHLIKTRGQQVTLRCSPKSGHDTVSWYQQALGQGPQFIFQYYEEEERQRGNFPDRFSGHQFPNYSSELNVNALLLGDSALYLCASSLGRNTEAFFGQGTRLTVV.

This clone was found a few times. This is likely an artifact of a read error, given a far larger clone one base away. The rearrangement joins TRBV10-1 to TRBJ2-1; 8 nucleotides align to TRBD2. The germline V gene encodes CDR1 WNHNN and CDR2 SYGVQD (reference sequence). Losses at the gene ends were 11 bases for V and 6 bases for J; bases not matched to a gene: 15. This CDR3 is built from 15 residues. The CDR3 here is CARTRPRGALNEQFF. For the CDR3, the DNA is TGCGCCCGCACCCGACCGCGGGGGGCCCTCAATGAGCAGTTCTTC.

For this clone: The same CDR3 is also encoded by other DNA sequences in this sample. The chain employs TRBV2 and TRBJ1-5; 7 positions match TRBD1. Germline loops: CDR1 SNHLY, CDR2 FYNNEI. J was trimmed by 4 bases and V by 3 bases; bases with no gene match: 3. The CDR3 totals 14 residues. CDR3 sequence: CASSEGQSNQPQHF. The CDR3 region has the DNA TGTGCCAGCAGTGAGGGACAGTCAAATCAGCCCCAGCATTTT.